This T cell receptor beta chain was recovered during a study of T cells in tumors after PD-1 blockade. Overall study context: Tumor samples yielded about 21-fold more depth than single-cell TCR sequencing.

Overall study results and limits: Most post-therapy expanded exhausted CD8+ clones were new, undetected before treatment.

CDR1 and CDR2 (germline): SQVTM, ANQGSEA. This CDR3 is 13 amino acids long. Between the trimmed V and J ends, which lost 5 bases and 5 bases, there was a span of 13 bases. In this sample, this clone turned up once. Its antigen is currently unknown. Using immunoSEQ multiplex PCR, the repertoire was profiled, and TCRdb retains in-frame clones only, with some absent. This repertoire shows about 15,000 clones, around 68% found once; its top ten account for 25% to 40%. The sequence was obtained from a human donor with cutaneous squamous cell carcinoma. The material sequenced was tumor tissue, taken after anti-PD-1 treatment. The chain recombines TRBV29-1 with TRBJ2-1; D not resolved. CDR3 protein: CSVLPRTHNEQFF. Here the CDR3 DNA reads TGCAGCGTTCTCCCTAGGACCCACAATGAGCAGTTCTTC.